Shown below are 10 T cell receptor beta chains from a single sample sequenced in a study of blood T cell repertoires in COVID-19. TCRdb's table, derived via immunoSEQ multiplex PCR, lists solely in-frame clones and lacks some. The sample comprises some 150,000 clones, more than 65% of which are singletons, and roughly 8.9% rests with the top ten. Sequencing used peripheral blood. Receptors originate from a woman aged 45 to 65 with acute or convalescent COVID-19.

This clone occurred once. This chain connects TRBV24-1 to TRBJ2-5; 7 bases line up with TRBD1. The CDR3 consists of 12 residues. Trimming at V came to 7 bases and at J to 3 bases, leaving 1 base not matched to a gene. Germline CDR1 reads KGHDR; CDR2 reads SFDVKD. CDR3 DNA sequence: TGTGCCACCAGCGGACAGGAAGAGACCCAGTACTTC. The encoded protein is CATSGQEETQYF.

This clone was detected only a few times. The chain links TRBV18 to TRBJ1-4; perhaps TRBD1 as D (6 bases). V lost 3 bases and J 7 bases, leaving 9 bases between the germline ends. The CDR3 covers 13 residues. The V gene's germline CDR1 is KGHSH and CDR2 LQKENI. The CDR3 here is CASSPVRGEKLFF. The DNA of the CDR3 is TGTGCCAGCTCACCTGTCAGGGGTGAAAAACTGTTTTTT.

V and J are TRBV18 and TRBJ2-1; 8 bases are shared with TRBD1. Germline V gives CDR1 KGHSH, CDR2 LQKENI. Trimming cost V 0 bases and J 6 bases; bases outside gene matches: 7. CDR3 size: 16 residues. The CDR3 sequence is CASSPPAGGSRNEQFF. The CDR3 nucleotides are TGTGCCAGCTCACCACCGGCAGGGGGCAGTCGCAATGAGCAGTTCTTC.

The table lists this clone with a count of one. The CDR3 loop is CASQPGQGANQPQHF. Written as DNA, the CDR3 is TGTGCCAGTCAGCCGGGACAGGGGGCTAATCAGCCCCAGCATTTT. The chain joins TRBV19 to TRBJ1-5; the match to TRBD1 covers 12 bases. The CDR3 covers 15 residues. The V gene's germline CDR1 is LNHDA and CDR2 SQIVND (reference sequence). The J segment lost 4 bases and the V segment lost 8 bases, leaving 6 bases of the junction unmatched.

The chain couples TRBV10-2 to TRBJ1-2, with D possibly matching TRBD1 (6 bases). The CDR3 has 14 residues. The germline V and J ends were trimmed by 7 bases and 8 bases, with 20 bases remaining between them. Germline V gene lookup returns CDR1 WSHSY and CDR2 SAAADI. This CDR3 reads CASKADPGAGGYTF. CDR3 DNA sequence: TGCGCCAGCAAAGCGGACCCAGGGGCAGGAGGCTACACCTTC.

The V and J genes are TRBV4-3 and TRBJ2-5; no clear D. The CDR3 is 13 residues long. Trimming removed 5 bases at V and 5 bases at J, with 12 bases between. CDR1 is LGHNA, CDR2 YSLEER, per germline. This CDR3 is CASSSRDGETQYF. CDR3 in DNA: TGCGCCAGCAGCTCTCGCGACGGGGAGACCCAGTACTTC.

This chain's CDR3 is CASSLQGGDTQYF. In DNA form, the CDR3 reads TGCGCCAGCAGCTTACAGGGCGGAGATACGCAGTATTTT. This sequence joins TRBV5-1 and TRBJ2-3, with D perhaps matching TRBD1 (6 bases). Germline CDR1 is SGHRS and CDR2 is YFSETQ. With 2 bases removed from V and 5 bases from J, the gap between germline ends came to 9 bases. The CDR3 is 13 amino acids.

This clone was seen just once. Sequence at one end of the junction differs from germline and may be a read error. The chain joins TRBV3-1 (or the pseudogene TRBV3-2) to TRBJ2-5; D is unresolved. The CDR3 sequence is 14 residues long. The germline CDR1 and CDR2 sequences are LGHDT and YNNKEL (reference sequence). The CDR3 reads CASRQASYQETQYF. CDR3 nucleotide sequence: TGTGCCAGCAGGCAAGCGTCCTACCAAGAGACCCAGTACTTC.

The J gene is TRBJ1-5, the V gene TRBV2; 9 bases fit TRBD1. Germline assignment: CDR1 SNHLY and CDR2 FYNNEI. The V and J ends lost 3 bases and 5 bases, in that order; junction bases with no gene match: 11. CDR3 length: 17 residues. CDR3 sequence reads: CASSETGTGLRDQPQHF. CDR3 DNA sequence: TGTGCCAGCAGTGAGACCGGGACAGGGCTACGAGATCAGCCCCAGCATTTT.

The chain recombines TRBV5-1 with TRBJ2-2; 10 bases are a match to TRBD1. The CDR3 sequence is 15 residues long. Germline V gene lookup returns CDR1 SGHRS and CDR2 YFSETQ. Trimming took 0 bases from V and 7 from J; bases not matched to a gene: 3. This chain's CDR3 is CASSLADRGVGELFF. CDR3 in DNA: TGCGCCAGCAGCTTGGCGGACAGGGGGGTCGGGGAGCTGTTTTTT.